Here is one TCR beta chain with its context. Germline values: CDR1 LNHDA, CDR2 SQIVND (reference sequence). The junction had 8 bases not matched to a gene; V was cut back by 4 bases and J by 0 bases. The CDR3 length is 16 residues. The data belong to a study of blood T cell repertoires in COVID-19. Study background: Some COVID-19 samples were acute and others convalescent; all came from the United States, Italy and Spain.

The repertoire was sequenced with immunoSEQ multiplex PCR; TCRdb's copy has only in-frame clones and lacks some. The sample lists 200,000 to 250,000 clones; around 90% were seen once. A Seattle source enrolled patients during active infection and followed them longitudinally. The chain links TRBV19 to TRBJ1-1, with TRBD1 identical over 7 bases. Sequencing input: peripheral blood. This clonotype originated in a man younger than 45 with COVID-19, enrolled during active disease. The CDR3 bases are TGTGCCAGTAGTACCTGGGGACAGACAGTGAACACTGAAGCTTTCTTT. Protein product: CASSTWGQTVNTEAFF.